This note documents a single TCR beta chain sequence. Its specificity is not known. After removal of 2 bases from V and 4 bases from J, the junction contained 8 bases not matched to a gene. The germline V gene has CDR1 LNHDA and CDR2 SQIVND (reference sequence). CDR3 length: 17 amino acids. This record comes from a study of beta chain features in type 1 diabetes. Study-wide results and limits: All four CD4+ subsets from Type 1 diabetes patients carried moderately but significantly shorter TCRB CDR3s. Type 1 diabetes patients had fewer VDJ junction insertions and more deletions. Shorter templates may be favored by PCR, equally so in patients and controls. Patients' naive, central memory and regulatory TCRB repertoires appeared more alike than those of healthy donors.

Expressed TCRB transcripts were sequenced because the entire RNA isolate underwent reverse transcription. Each sample of naive, central memory or regulatory T cells had, on average, approximately 4 million reads. TCRdb's copy holds only in-frame clones and misses some; the assay was immunoSEQ multiplex PCR. This sample has 65,000 to 85,000 clones; roughly half occur once, and the top ten carry roughly 0.65%. The sample taken for sequencing was central memory CD4+ T cells from blood. The TCR comes from a man aged 30 to 39 with type 1 diabetes. The chain employs TRBV19 and TRBJ2-6; 7 bases are shared with TRBD1. The CDR3 reads CASSIPRDRAGANVLTF. CDR3 in DNA: TGTGCCAGTAGTATACCGCGAGACAGGGCCGGGGCCAACGTCCTGACTTTC.